This TCR beta chain was recorded in a study of beta chain features in type 1 diabetes. Study-wide background: Researchers looked at about 110 million sorted cells across all samples.

Of the isolated RNA, all was reverse transcribed, and so the sequenced material was expressed TCRB transcripts. Some clones are missing from TCRdb's copy, which holds only in-frame ones; the method was immunoSEQ multiplex PCR. Of about 200,000 clones in the sample, under 13% were seen once. Germline CDR1 is SGHRS and CDR2 is YFSETQ. The CDR3 runs to 16 residues. V lost 6 bases and J lost 4, with 22 bases in between. On average, the one heparinised blood draw given by each donor was approximately 120 mL. Points from the study as a whole: Naive, central memory and Treg TCRB repertoires seemed to resemble each other more closely in patients than they did in healthy donors. Insertions at VDJ junctions were less frequent in type 1 diabetes patients. These patients also deleted more nucleotides at the same junctions.

About this clone itself: The antigen is not known.

Material: central memory CD4+ T cells from blood. The sequence was collected from a man between 18 and 35 years old in good health. The chain employs TRBV5-1 and TRBJ1-2; TRBD1 is a possible D gene (5 bases). DNA for the CDR3: TGCGCCAGCACCGAAGGCAGGGACCCCCTCGTCTATGGCTACACCTTC. This sequence encodes CASTEGRDPLVYGYTF.